This T cell receptor beta chain derives from a study of T cell repertoires in cytomegalovirus infection (dated by TCRdb to the late 2010s). Broadly, across the study: Recently identified HLA-C-restricted CMV epitopes, whose presentation resists viral immunomodulation, were targeted by peptide stimulations together with well-studied HLA-B-restricted epitopes. Donor HLA type was relevant to the analysis, because carriage of CMV infection together with the matching HLA type was indicated by public TCR beta signatures. Here is what the overall study found, with its caveats: In both this cohort and an independent roughly 400-donor cohort, the cumulative frequency of public TCR beta family members distinguished carriers of CMV infection plus the relevant HLA type. The ex vivo response was dominated by HLA-C-restricted CMV-specific TCR beta clonotypes, which also provided the single most frequent clonotype in two of eight donors.

The germline V gene (reference sequence) yields DFQATT for CDR1 and SNEGSKA for CDR2. Measured from the cysteine to the phenylalanine, the CDR3 is 13 residues long. Only the CDR3 portion is preserved as DNA: 39 bases, with reading frame beginning at the first base. The sample's treatment or condition label, in plain terms: in vitro stimulation with specific CMV peptide epitopes to enrich CMV-specific T cells. Sequencing was carried out with an Illumina HiSeq 1500. The public reads were quality trimmed at Q25 with fastp and then assembled into clones with MiXCR by TCRdb, keeping productive beta chains. Identical CDR3 proteins give one entry, which carries the most common genes and DNA. The sample table shows roughly 700,000 distinct CDR3 sequences, and roughly a third are seen once. About 20% of the sample comes from the top ten. In this sample, this clonotype turned up once. No cognate antigen has been identified for it. Base qualities are not provided; no much larger clone lies one nucleotide away. On its own, one read is weak support.

The rearrangement joined TRBV20-1 to TRBJ2-5, and possibly TRBD1, on 6 matching bases. The receptor was isolated from a human donor in good health (CMV status not recorded). Some clones in this sample may be carry-over from other donors' samples. The sequenced sample was cultured PBMCs, obtained from culture after CMV antigen stimulation. In nucleotides, the sequence is TGCAGCCCGGGGACACCATTTCAAGAGACCCAGTACTTC. This translates into CSPGTPFQETQYF.